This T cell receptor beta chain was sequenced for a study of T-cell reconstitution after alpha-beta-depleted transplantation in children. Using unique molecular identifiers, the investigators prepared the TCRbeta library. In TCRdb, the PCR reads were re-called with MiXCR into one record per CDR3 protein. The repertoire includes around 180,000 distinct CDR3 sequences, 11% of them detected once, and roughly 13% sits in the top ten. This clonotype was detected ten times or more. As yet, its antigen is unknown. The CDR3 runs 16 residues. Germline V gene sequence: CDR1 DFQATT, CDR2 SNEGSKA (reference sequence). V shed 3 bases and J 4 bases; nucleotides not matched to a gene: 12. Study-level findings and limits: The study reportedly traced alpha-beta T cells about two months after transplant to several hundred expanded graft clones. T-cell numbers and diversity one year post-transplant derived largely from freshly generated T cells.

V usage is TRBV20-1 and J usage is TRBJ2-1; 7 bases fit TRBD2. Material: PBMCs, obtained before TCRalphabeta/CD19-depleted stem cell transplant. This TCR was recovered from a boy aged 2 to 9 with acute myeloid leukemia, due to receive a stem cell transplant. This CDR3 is CSASAILGLEYNEQFF. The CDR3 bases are TGCAGTGCTAGCGCGATCTTAGGACTAGAATACAATGAGCAGTTCTTC.